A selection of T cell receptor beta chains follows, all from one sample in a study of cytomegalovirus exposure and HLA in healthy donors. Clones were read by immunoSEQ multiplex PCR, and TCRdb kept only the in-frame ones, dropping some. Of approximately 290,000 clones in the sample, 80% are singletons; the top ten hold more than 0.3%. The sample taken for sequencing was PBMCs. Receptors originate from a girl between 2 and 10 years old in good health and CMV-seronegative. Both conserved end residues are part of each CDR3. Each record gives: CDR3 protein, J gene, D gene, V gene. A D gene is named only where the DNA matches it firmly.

CDR3 protein: CASSSGQVLTEAFF
J gene: TRBJ1-1
D gene: TRBD1
V gene: TRBV5-1

CDR3 protein: CASRRLMQETQYF
J gene: TRBJ2-5
D gene: .
V gene: TRBV6-1

CDR3 protein: CASSGGNEQFF
J gene: TRBJ2-1
D gene: .
V gene: TRBV5-1

CDR3 protein: CASSLLVGAERRAQETQYF
J gene: TRBJ2-5
D gene: .
V gene: TRBV7-8

CDR3 protein: CASSPSLRVTIYNEQFF
J gene: TRBJ2-1
D gene: .
V gene: TRBV2

CDR3 protein: CASSAEPGNSYEQYF
J gene: TRBJ2-7
D gene: .
V gene: TRBV9

CDR3 protein: CASSPPGDSGKGYNEQFF
J gene: TRBJ2-1
D gene: .
V gene: TRBV18

CDR3 protein: CASNSGRAGEQFF
J gene: TRBJ2-1
D gene: TRBD2
V gene: TRBV10-1

CDR3 protein: CASSVEDSLNQPQHF
J gene: TRBJ1-5
D gene: .
V gene: TRBV9

CDR3 protein: CASSPPLGLAGEQYF
J gene: TRBJ2-7
D gene: .
V gene: TRBV7-9

CDR3 protein: CASSPTQSGGAHEQFF
J gene: TRBJ2-1
D gene: TRBD2
V gene: TRBV27

CDR3 protein: CASSVVGGRGSYEQYF
J gene: .
D gene: TRBD2
V gene: TRBV9

CDR3 protein: CASSSVLGQGAGGANVLTF
J gene: TRBJ2-6
D gene: TRBD1
V gene: TRBV28

CDR3 protein: CAWSHTPPGTGNEQYF
J gene: TRBJ2-7
D gene: TRBD1
V gene: TRBV30

CDR3 protein: CASSPPLGTQYF
J gene: TRBJ2-3
D gene: .
V gene: TRBV27

CDR3 protein: CASSQLRGLGVRTDTQYF
J gene: TRBJ2-3
D gene: .
V gene: TRBV4-2

CDR3 protein: CASSLQGKAYNEQFF
J gene: TRBJ2-1
D gene: .
V gene: TRBV27

CDR3 protein: CASGLVRGTSVRSYNEQFF
J gene: TRBJ2-1
D gene: TRBD2
V gene: TRBV12-5

CDR3 protein: CASSLPKSSSYEQYF
J gene: TRBJ2-7
D gene: .
V gene: TRBV5-4

CDR3 protein: CASSPGTGMEKLFF
J gene: TRBJ1-4
D gene: TRBD1
V gene: TRBV18

CDR3 protein: CASSRQGAGANVLTF
J gene: TRBJ2-6
D gene: TRBD1
V gene: TRBV19

CDR3 protein: CASNRPGTARRGYTF
J gene: TRBJ1-2
D gene: TRBD1
V gene: TRBV19

CDR3 protein: CASIERGSSYEQYF
J gene: TRBJ2-7
D gene: .
V gene: TRBV6-6

CDR3 protein: CASSHLRDTTYEQYF
J gene: TRBJ2-7
D gene: .
V gene: TRBV4-1

CDR3 protein: CSVEGQGALGTF
J gene: TRBJ1-1
D gene: TRBD1
V gene: TRBV29-1

CDR3 protein: CASTTSGGAHGELFF
J gene: TRBJ2-2
D gene: TRBD2
V gene: TRBV28

CDR3 protein: CASKRTSGGLVDEQYF
J gene: TRBJ2-7
D gene: TRBD2
V gene: TRBV19

CDR3 protein: CSVAFSGFSYEQYF
J gene: .
D gene: .
V gene: TRBV29-1

CDR3 protein: CASSGGGDGETQYF
J gene: TRBJ2-3
D gene: TRBD2
V gene: TRBV9

CDR3 protein: CASRALAGGGEQFF
J gene: TRBJ2-1
D gene: TRBD2
V gene: TRBV13